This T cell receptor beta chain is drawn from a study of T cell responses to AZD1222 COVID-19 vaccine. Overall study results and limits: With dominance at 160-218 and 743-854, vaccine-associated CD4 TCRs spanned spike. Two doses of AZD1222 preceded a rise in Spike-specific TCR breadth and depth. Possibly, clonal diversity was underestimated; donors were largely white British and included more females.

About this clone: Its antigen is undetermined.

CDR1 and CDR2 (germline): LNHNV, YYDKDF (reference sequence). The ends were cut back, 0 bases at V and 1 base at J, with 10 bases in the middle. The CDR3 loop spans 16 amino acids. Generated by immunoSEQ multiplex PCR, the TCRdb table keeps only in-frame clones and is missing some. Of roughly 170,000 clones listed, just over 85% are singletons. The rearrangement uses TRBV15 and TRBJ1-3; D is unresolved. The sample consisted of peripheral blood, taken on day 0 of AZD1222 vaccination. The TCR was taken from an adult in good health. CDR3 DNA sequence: TGTGCCACCAGCAGAGATCGTGCGGGATCTGGAAACACCATATATTTT. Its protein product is CATSRDRAGSGNTIYF.